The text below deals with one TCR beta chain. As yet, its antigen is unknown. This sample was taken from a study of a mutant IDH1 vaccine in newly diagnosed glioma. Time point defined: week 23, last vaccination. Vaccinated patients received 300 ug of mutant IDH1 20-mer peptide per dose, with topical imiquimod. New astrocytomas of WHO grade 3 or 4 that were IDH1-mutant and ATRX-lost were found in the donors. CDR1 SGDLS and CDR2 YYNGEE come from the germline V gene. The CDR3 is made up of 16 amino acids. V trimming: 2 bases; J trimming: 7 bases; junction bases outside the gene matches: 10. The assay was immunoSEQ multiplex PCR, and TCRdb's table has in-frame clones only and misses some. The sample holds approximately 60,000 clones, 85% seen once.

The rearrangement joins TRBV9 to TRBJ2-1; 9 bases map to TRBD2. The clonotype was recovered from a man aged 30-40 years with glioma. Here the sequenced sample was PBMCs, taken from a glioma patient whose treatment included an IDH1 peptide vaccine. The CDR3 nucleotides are TGTGCCAGCAGCGTGGTAAGCGGGGGGCCAGGAAATGAGCAGTTCTTC. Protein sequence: CASSVVSGGPGNEQFF. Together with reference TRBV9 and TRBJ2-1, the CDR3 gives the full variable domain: DSGVTQTPKHLITATGQRVTLRCSPRSGDLSVYWYQQSLDQGLQFLIQYYNGEERAKGNILERFSAQQFPDLHSELNLSSLELGDSALYFCASSVVSGGPGNEQFFGPGTRLTVL.